This T cell receptor beta chain was recorded in a study of T cells expressing NK-cell markers. Overall study findings and caveats: The study left the HCMV specificity of expanded NKG2C+ T cell clones unresolved.

TCRdb processed the 5' RACE reads again and assigns one entry to each CDR3 protein, with no DNA. Here the sample table reports approximately 440,000 distinct CDR3 sequences. Concerning this clonotype: Its antigen is not identified.

This CDR3 is 13 amino acids long. Germline values: CDR1 LNHDA, CDR2 SQIVND (reference sequence). This sequence originates from a woman in her forties or fifties in good health. V is TRBV19 and J is TRBJ2-7; as DNA is missing, the TRBD2 call by TCRdb cannot be tested. The source material was blood T cells: a sorted CD56 or NKG2C T cell subset, CD4+ or CD8+ T cells, or bulk PBMC T cells (not recorded which). The CDR3 sequence: CASSIGRGAEQYF.